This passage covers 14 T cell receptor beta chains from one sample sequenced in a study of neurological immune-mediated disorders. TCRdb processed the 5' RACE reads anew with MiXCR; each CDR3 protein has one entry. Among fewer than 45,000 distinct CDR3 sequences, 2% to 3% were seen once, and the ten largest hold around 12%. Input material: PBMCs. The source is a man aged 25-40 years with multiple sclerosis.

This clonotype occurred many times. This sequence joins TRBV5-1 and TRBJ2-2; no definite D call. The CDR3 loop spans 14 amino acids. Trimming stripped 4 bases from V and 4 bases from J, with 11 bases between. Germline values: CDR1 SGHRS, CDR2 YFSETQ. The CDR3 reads CASSTDGSTGELFF. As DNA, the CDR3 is TGCGCCAGCAGCACGGACGGATCCACCGGGGAGCTGTTTTTT.

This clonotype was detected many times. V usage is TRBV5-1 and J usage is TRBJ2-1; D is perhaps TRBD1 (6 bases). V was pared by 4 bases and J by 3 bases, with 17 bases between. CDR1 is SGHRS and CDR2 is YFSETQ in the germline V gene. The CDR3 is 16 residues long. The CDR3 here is CASSTGSQEGYNEQFF. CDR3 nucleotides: TGCGCCAGCAGCACAGGGAGTCAAGAAGGCTACAATGAGCAGTTCTTC. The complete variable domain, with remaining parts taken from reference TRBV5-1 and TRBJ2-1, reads KAGVTQTPRYLIKTRGQQVTLSCSPISGHRSVSWYQQTPGQGLQFLFEYFSETQRNKGNFPGRFSGRQFSNSRSEMNVSTLELGDSALYLCASSTGSQEGYNEQFFGPGTRLTVL.

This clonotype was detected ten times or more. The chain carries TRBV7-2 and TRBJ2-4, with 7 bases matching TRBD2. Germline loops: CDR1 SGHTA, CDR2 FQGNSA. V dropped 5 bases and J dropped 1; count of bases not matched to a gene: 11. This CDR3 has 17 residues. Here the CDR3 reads CASSGLGGEWAKNIQYF. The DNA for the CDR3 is TGTGCCAGCAGCGGTCTGGGGGGGGAGTGGGCCAAAAACATTCAGTACTTC.

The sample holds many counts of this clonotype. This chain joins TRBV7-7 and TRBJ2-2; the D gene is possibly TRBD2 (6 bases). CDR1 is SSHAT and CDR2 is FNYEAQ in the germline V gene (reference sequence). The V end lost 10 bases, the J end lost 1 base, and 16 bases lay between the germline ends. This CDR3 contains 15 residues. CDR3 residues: CAMGGTPGNTGELFF. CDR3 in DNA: TGTGCCATGGGAGGAACCCCCGGGAACACCGGGGAGCTGTTTTTT.

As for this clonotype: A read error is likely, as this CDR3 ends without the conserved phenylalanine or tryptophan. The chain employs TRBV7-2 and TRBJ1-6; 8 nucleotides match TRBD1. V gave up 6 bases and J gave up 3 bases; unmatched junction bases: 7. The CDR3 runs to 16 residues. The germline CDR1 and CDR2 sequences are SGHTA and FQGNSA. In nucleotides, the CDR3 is TGTGCCAGCAGTCTTAGGACAGGGAGCTATAATTCACCCCTCCACTGT. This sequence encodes CASSLRTGSYNSPLHC.

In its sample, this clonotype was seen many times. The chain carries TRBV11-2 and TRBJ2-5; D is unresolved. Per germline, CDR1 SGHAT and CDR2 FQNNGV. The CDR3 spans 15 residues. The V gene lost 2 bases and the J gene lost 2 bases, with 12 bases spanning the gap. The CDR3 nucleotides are TGTGCCAGCAGCTTAACGCGAATCGGGCAAGAGACCCAGTACTTC. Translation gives CASSLTRIGQETQYF.

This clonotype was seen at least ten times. The CDR3 protein is CASSSQDRPLHF. CDR3 in DNA: TGTGCCAGCAGCTCCCAGGACAGACCCCTCCACTTT. The V gene is TRBV7-2, the J gene TRBJ1-6; tentative D call: TRBD1 (6 bases). The CDR3 has 12 residues. V lost 4 bases and J 12 bases, leaving 10 bases between the germline ends. Germline CDR1 is SGHTA and CDR2 is FQGNSA.

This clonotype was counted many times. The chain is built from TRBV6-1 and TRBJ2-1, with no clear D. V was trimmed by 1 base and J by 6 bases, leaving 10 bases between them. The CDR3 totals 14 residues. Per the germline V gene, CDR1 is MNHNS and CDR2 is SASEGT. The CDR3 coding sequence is TGTGCCAGCAGTGAAGTCCAACGGCGCAATGAGCAGTTCTTC. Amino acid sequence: CASSEVQRRNEQFF.

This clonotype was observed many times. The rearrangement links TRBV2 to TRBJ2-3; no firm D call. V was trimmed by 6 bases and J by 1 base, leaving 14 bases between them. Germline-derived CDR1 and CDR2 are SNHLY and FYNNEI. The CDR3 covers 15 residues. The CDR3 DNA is TGTGCCAGCAGAATTAGCAATGCCCGCACAGATACGCAGTATTTT. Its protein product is CASRISNARTDTQYF. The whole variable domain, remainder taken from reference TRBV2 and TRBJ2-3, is EPEVTQTPSHQVTQMGQEVILRCVPISNHLYFYWYRQILGQKVEFLVSFYNNEISEKSEIFDDQFSVERPDGSNFTLKIRSTKLEDSAMYFCASRISNARTDTQYFGPGTRLTVL.

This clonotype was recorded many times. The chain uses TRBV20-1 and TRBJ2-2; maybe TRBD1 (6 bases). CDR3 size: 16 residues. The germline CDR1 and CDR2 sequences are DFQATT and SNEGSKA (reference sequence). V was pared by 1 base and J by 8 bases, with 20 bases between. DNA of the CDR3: TGCAGTGCTAGAGTTCCCCTAACAGGGAGACTAGGGGAGCTGTTTTTT. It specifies CSARVPLTGRLGELFF.

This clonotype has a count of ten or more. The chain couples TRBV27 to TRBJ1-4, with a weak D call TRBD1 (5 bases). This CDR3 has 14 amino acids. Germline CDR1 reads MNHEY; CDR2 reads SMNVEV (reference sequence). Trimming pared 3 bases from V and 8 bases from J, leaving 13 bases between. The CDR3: CASSLGRAGEKLFF. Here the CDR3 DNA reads TGTGCCAGCAGTTTGGGTAGGGCAGGGGAAAAACTGTTTTTT.

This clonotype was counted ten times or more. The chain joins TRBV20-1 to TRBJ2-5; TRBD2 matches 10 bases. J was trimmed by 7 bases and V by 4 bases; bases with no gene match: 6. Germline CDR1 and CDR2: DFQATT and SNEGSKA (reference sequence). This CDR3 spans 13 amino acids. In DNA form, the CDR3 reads TGCAGTGCTACACTAGCGGGGTTGGGGACCCAGTACTTC. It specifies CSATLAGLGTQYF.

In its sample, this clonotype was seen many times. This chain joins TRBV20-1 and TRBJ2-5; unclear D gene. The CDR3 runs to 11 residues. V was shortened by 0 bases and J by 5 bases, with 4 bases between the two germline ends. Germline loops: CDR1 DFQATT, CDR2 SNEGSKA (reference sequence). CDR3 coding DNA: TGCAGTGCTAGAGAGGGGGAGACCCAGTACTTC. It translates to CSAREGETQYF.

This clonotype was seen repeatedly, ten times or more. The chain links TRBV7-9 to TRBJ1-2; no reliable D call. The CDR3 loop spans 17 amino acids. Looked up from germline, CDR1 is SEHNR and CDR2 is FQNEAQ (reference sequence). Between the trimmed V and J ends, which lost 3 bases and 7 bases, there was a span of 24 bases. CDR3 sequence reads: CASSFFTPASGLSGYTF. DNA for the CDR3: TGTGCCAGCAGCTTTTTCACGCCCGCATCCGGGCTAAGTGGCTACACCTTC.